One sample yielded the 16 T cell receptor beta chains listed below, sequenced in a study of T cells expressing NK-cell markers. TCRdb reanalyzed the 5' RACE reads, giving one entry per CDR3 protein sequence and no DNA. The sample table includes 500,000 to 600,000 distinct CDR3 sequences. The sequencing input was blood T cells: a sorted CD56 or NKG2C T cell subset, CD4+ or CD8+ T cells, or bulk PBMC T cells (not recorded which). All receptors come from a man aged 18 to 35 in good health.

This chain connects TRBV12-3 or TRBV12-4 to TRBJ2-1. The CDR3 covers 12 residues. CDR3 protein: CASSLGDGVEFF.

This chain joins TRBV5-5 and TRBJ2-1; with no DNA, the TCRdb D assignment of TRBD1 cannot be verified. Germline V gene data show CDR1 as SGHKS and CDR2 as YYEKEE (reference sequence). The CDR3 length is 16 residues. The CDR3 here is CASSLVQGSFHNEQFF.

This chain uses TRBV15 with TRBJ2-5. The germline gives CDR1 LNHNV, CDR2 YYDKDF (reference sequence). The CDR3 sequence is 16 residues long. The CDR3 loop reads CATSRDLPGSQETQYF.

This rearrangement joins TRBV29-1 to TRBJ2-1; the TRBD1 assignment by TCRdb is unverifiable without DNA. CDR1 is SQVTM and CDR2 is ANQGSEA in the germline V gene. This CDR3 spans 14 amino acids. The CDR3 region is CSVEGSLSYNEQFF.

This sequence joins TRBV4-1 and TRBJ2-7. The CDR3 has 17 amino acids. CDR1 MGHRA and CDR2 YSYEKL come from the germline V gene. CDR3 amino acids: CASSQDPGSDASYEQYF.

This chain uses TRBV6-2 or TRBV6-3 with TRBJ2-6. This CDR3 spans 14 amino acids. CDR1 is MNHEY, CDR2 SVGEGT, per germline. CDR3 amino acids: CASSWGSGANVLTF.

This chain joins TRBV6-2 or TRBV6-3 and TRBJ2-1; TCRdb calls TRBD2, which cannot be checked without DNA. Germline V lookup: CDR1 MNHEY, CDR2 SVGEGT. There are 14 residues in the CDR3. This CDR3 reads CASSTKEGLNEQFF.

The V gene is TRBV9, the J gene TRBJ2-1; checking the TCRdb D call of TRBD2 is not possible without DNA. Looked up from germline, CDR1 is SGDLS and CDR2 is YYNGEE. This CDR3 spans 16 amino acids. This CDR3 is CASSVGGTPDYNEQFF.

The chain combines TRBV6-2 or TRBV6-3 with TRBJ1-2; there is no DNA to check the TCRdb D call of TRBD1. This CDR3 region has 16 residues. Germline V CDR1 and CDR2: MNHEY, SVGEGT. The CDR3 here is CASSYATSGGISGYTF.

The chain carries TRBV20-1 and TRBJ1-1; with no DNA, the TCRdb D assignment of TRBD1 cannot be verified. Germline V gene lookup returns CDR1 DFQATT and CDR2 SNEGSKA (reference sequence). The length of the CDR3 is 13 residues. The CDR3 here is CSASSAGGMEAFF.

V usage is TRBV27 and J usage is TRBJ2-3. The CDR3 has 18 residues. CDR1 and CDR2 (germline): MNHEY, SMNVEV (reference sequence). The CDR3 loop reads CASSLSIRRVPSTDTQYF.

V is TRBV20-1 and J is TRBJ2-1; without DNA, the TCRdb call of TRBD2 cannot be checked. Germline-derived CDR1 and CDR2 are DFQATT and SNEGSKA (reference sequence). The CDR3 is made up of 16 amino acids. The CDR3 loop reads CSALSQTSPVNNEQFF.

The chain uses TRBV29-1 and TRBJ2-5; as DNA is missing, the TRBD2 call by TCRdb cannot be tested. Germline assignment: CDR1 SQVTM and CDR2 ANQGSEA. The CDR3 consists of 16 residues. CDR3 in amino acids: CSLRGEVAGGEETQYF.

The rearrangement joins TRBV10-3 to TRBJ2-1; TCRdb lists TRBD2, though no DNA is available to test this call. The CDR3 length is 16 residues. Germline-derived CDR1 and CDR2 are ENHRY and SYGVKD. This CDR3 reads CAISESAREGLNEQFF.

V and J are TRBV7-7 and TRBJ2-2; the TRBD2 assignment by TCRdb is unverifiable without DNA. The CDR3 loop spans 17 amino acids. Germline assignment: CDR1 SSHAT and CDR2 FNYEAQ (reference sequence). CDR3 residues: CASSPGTSVINTGELFF.

The gene calls are TRBV27 and TRBJ1-1. Germline lookup yields CDR1 MNHEY and CDR2 SMNVEV (reference sequence). The CDR3 consists of 13 residues. The CDR3 sequence: CASQNPANTEAFF.